What follows describes a single T cell receptor beta chain. This entry is derived from a study of blood T cell repertoires in COVID-19. Study-wide context: Samples of COVID-19 (acute and convalescent) were obtained from the United States, Italy and Spain. PBMCs, B-cell-depleted T cells, or T cells provided the cDNA or gDNA that made up the material.

From germline, CDR1 is SGHRS and CDR2 YFSETQ. J lost 5 bases, V lost 0 bases, and 9 bases had no gene match. The CDR3 totals 16 residues. In the study's own analysis: Cell counts per sample came from amplifying reference gene primers. Sequencing was performed with immunoSEQ multiplex PCR; in TCRdb, only in-frame clones are kept and a portion is missing. V and J calls and clone size are those listed in that table; D and trimming were worked out from the DNA. The sample contains about 150,000 clones, roughly 86% of which appear only once. This sequence joins TRBV5-1 and TRBJ2-7; 9 bases agree with TRBD1. The sample was peripheral blood. This sequence was found in a human donor with acute or convalescent COVID-19. The donor label of this sample is uncertain. CDR3 loop: CASSLAVPGQGHEQYF. Written as DNA, the CDR3 is TGCGCCAGCAGCTTGGCCGTTCCGGGACAGGGCCACGAGCAGTACTTC.